The rows below give T cell receptor beta chains drawn from one sample of a study of OX40 agonist ivuxolimab in advanced cancers. Profiled with immunoSEQ multiplex PCR; TCRdb holds only in-frame clones, not every one. The sample comprises tens of thousands of clones, around 87% of which are singletons, and roughly an eighth rests with the top ten. The sample consisted of CD4+ or CD8+ T cells sorted from blood, taken in a trial of the OX40 agonist ivuxolimab. The receptors come from an adult with an advanced solid tumor such as melanoma, head and neck, liver or kidney cancer. Both conserved end residues are part of each CDR3. A D gene is named only where the DNA matches it firmly.

J | V | D | DNA | CDR3
TRBJ1-1 | TRBV28 | NA | TGTGCCAGCAGTCCGACACCAAGATTGTTCATGAACACTGAAGCTTTCTTT | CASSPTPRLFMNTEAFF
TRBJ2-1 | TRBV7-6 | NA | TGTGCCAGCAGTGCTCAGCTTCATTATGAGCAGTTCTTC | CASSAQLHYEQFF
TRBJ1-5 | TRBV27 | NA | TGTGCCAGCAGCCCAGGCAATCAGCCCCAGCATTTT | CASSPGNQPQHF
TRBJ2-7 | TRBV27 | NA | TGTGCCAGTTCCCCTCAGGTTGGCTACGAGCAGTACTTC | CASSPQVGYEQYF
TRBJ1-1 | TRBV6-5 | NA | TGTGCCAGCAGTTACTCAGGTGGCACTGAAGCTTTCTTT | CASSYSGGTEAFF
TRBJ2-7 | TRBV7-6 | TRBD2 | TGTGCCAGCAGCTTAGGCCCGACTAGCGGGACCCAGGGACTCGAGCAGTACTTC | CASSLGPTSGTQGLEQYF
TRBJ1-1 | TRBV19 | NA | TGTGCCATCAAGGTTGGCACTGAAGCTTTCTTT | CAIKVGTEAFF
TRBJ2-4 | TRBV9 | NA | TGTGCCAGCAGCGTAGATTGGGGGGCCAAAAACATTCAGTACTTC | CASSVDWGAKNIQYF
TRBJ2-2 | TRBV13 | NA | TGTGCCAGCAGCCAAGGGACCCCCGGGGAGCTGTTTTTT | CASSQGTPGELFF
TRBJ2-2 | TRBV2 | NA | TGTGCCAGCGCACAGGCGAAGACCGGGGAGCTGTTTTTT | CASAQAKTGELFF